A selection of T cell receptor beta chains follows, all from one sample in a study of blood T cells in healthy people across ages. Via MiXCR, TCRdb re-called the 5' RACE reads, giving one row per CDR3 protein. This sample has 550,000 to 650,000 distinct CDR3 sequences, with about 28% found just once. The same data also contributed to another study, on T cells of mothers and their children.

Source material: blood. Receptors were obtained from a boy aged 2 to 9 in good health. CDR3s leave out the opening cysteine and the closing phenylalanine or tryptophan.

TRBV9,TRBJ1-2,ASSVEAGPYLEGYT
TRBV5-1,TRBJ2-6,ASSHGGASGANVLT
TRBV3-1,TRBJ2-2,ASSQAQAGELF
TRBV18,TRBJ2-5,ASSRDPQETQY
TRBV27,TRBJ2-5,ASSLLDSVQETQY
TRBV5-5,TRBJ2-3,ASSGSGRGADTQY
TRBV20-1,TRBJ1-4,SARGRRPNEKLF
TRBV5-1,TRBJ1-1,ASSRRLGEVNTEAF
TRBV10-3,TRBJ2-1,AISEGAPNNEQF
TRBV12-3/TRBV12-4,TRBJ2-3,ASSFQGPVEY
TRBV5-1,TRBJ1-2,ASSFGQGVPYGYT
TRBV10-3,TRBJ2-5,AISESLADSGTQY
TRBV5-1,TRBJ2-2,ASSSVLNTGELF
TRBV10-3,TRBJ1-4,ATRETGTLEKLF
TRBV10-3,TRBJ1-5,ATTQGSHQH